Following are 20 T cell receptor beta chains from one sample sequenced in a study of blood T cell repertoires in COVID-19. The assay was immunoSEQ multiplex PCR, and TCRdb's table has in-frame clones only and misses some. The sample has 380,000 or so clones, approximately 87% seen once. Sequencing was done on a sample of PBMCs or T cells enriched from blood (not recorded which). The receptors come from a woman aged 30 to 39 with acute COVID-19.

CDR3 region: CASNSQGPYTDTQYF. The CDR3 nucleotides are TGTGCCAGCAACTCACAGGGTCCCTACACAGATACGCAGTATTTT. The V and J genes are TRBV7-2 and TRBJ2-3, with D possibly TRBD1 on 6 matching bases. The CDR3 contains 15 residues. Trimming stripped 7 bases from V and 2 bases from J, with 16 bases between. Germline V gene lookup returns CDR1 SGHTA and CDR2 FQGNSA. Drawing the rest from reference TRBV7-2 and TRBJ2-3, the complete variable domain is GAGVSQSPSNKVTEKGKDVELRCDPISGHTALYWYRQSLGQGLEFLIYFQGNSAPDKSGLPSDRFSAERTGGSVSTLTIQRTQQEDSAVYLCASNSQGPYTDTQYFGPGTRLTVL.

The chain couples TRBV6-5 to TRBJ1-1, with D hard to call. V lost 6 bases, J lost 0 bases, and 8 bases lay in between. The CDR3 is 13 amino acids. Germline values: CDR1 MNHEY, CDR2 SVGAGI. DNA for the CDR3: TGTGCCAGCAGACAGACACTGAACACTGAAGCTTTCTTT. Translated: CASRQTLNTEAFF.

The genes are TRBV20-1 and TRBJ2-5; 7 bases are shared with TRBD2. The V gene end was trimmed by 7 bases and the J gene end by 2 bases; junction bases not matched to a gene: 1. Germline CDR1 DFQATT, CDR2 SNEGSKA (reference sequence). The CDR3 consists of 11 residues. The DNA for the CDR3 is TGCAGTGGGGGGGGACAAGAGACCCAGTACTTC. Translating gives CSGGGQETQYF.

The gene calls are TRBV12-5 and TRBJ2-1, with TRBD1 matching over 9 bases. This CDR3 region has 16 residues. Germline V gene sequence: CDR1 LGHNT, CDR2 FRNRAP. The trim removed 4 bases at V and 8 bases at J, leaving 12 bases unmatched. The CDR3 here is CASGSTQGALGDEQFF. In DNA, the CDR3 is TGTGCTAGTGGTTCCACACAGGGGGCGCTTGGGGATGAGCAGTTCTTC.

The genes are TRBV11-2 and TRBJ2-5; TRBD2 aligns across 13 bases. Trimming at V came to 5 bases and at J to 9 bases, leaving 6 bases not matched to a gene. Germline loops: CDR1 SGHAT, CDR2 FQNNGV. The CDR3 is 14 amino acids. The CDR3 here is CASSARLAGGPQYF. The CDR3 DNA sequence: TGTGCCAGCAGCGCACGACTAGCGGGGGGCCCCCAGTACTTC.

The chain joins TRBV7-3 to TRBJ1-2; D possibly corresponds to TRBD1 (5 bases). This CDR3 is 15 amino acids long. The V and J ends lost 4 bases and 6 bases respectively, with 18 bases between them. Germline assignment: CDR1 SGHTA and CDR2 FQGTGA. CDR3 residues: CASSSMGNDRNGYTF. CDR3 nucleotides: TGTGCCAGCAGCTCAATGGGAAACGACAGAAATGGCTACACCTTC. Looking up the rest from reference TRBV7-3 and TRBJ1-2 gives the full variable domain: GAGVSQTPSNKVTEKGKYVELRCDPISGHTALYWYRQSLGQGPEFLIYFQGTGAADDSGLPNDRFFAVRPEGSVSTLKIQRTERGDSAVYLCASSSMGNDRNGYTFGSGTRLTVV.

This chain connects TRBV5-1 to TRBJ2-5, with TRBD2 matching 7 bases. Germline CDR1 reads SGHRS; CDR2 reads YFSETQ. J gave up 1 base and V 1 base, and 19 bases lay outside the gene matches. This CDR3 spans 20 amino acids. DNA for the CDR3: TGCGCCAGCAGCTTGACGTCGTTGGGAGGTCAGCGGGGCGCCCAAGAGACCCAGTACTTC. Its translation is CASSLTSLGGQRGAQETQYF.

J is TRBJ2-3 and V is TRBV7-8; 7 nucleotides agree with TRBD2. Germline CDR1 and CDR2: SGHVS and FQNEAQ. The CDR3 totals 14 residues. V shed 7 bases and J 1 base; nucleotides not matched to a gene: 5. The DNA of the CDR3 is TGTGCCAGCACCTCACGGGGGGGCACAGATACGCAGTATTTT. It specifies CASTSRGGTDTQYF.

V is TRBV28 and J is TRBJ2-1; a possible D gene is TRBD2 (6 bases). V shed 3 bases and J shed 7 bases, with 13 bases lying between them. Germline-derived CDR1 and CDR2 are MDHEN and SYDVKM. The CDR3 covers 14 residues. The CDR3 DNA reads TGTGCCAGCAGTTTGGGGGGAGTTAGGAATGAGCAGTTCTTC. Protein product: CASSLGGVRNEQFF.

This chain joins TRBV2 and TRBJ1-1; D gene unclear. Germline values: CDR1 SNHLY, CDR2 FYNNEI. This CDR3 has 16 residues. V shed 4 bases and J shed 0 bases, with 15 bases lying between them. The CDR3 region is CASSVLSGQLNTEAFF. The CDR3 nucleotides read TGTGCCAGCAGTGTATTATCTGGGCAGCTGAACACTGAAGCTTTCTTT.

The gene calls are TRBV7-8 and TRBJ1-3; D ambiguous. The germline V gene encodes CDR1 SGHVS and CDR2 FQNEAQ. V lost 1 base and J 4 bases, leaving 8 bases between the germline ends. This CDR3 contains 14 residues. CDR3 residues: CASSLEGGGNTIYF. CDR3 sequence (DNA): TGTGCCAGCAGCTTAGAGGGCGGGGGAAACACCATATATTTT.

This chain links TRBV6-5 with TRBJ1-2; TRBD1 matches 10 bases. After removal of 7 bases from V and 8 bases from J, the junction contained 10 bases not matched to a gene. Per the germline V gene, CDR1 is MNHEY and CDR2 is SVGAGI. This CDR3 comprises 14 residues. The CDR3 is CASTWTGGDYGYTF. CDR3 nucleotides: TGTGCCAGCACCTGGACAGGGGGAGATTACGGCTACACCTTC.

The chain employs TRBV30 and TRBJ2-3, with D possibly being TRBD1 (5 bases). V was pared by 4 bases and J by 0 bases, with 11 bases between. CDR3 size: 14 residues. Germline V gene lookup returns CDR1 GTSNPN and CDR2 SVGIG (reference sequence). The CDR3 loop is CAWNAGKSTDTQYF. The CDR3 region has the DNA TGTGCCTGGAACGCAGGGAAAAGCACAGATACGCAGTATTTT.

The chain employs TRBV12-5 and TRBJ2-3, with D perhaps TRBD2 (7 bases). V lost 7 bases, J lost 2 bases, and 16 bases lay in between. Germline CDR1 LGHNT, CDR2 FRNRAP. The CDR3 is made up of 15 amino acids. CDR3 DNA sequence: TGTGCTAGTGTCGGGGAGGGGGGGCCCACAGATACGCAGTATTTT. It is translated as CASVGEGGPTDTQYF.

This chain's CDR3 is CASSLGQGDQPQHF. The CDR3 DNA follows: TGTGCCAGCAGCTTGGGGCAGGGGGATCAGCCCCAGCATTTT. The chain uses TRBV5-6 and TRBJ1-5; 7 nucleotides line up with TRBD1. The CDR3 totals 14 residues. V lost 0 bases, J lost 5 bases, and 2 bases stayed unmatched. CDR1 is SGHDT, CDR2 YYEEEE, per germline.

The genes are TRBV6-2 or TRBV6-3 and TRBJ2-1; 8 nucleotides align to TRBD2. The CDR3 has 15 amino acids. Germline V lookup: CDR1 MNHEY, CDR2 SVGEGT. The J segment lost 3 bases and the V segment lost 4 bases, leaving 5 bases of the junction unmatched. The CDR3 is CASSSGSGDYNEQFF. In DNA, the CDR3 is TGTGCCAGCAGTTCAGGTAGCGGGGACTACAATGAGCAGTTCTTC.

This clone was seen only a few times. CDR3 in amino acids: CASSLAGAGLRETQYF. The CDR3 coding sequence is TGTGCCAGCAGCTTAGCGGGTGCAGGGCTGCGGGAGACCCAGTACTTC. V and J are TRBV7-2 and TRBJ2-5; a weak D match, TRBD1 (5 bases). Between the trimmed V and J ends, which lost 0 bases and 5 bases, there was a span of 16 bases. In germline, CDR1 is SGHTA, CDR2 FQGNSA. The CDR3 loop spans 16 amino acids.

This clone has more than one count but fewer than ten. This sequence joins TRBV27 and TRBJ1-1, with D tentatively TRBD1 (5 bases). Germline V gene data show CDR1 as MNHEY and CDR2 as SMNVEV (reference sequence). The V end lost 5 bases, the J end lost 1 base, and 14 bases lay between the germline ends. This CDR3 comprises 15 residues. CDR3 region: CASSVRVGSNTEAFF. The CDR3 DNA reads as TGTGCCAGCAGTGTCAGGGTTGGGTCGAACACTGAAGCTTTCTTT.

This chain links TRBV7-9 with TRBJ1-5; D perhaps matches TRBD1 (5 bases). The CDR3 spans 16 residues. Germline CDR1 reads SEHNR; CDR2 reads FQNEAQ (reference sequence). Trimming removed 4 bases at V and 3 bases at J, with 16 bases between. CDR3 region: CASSWGSAGFNQPQHF. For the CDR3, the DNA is TGTGCCAGCAGCTGGGGCAGCGCAGGGTTCAATCAGCCCCAGCATTTT.

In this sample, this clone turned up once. CDR3 DNA: TGTGCCAGCAGCTCGGGACAGGGGGCTACGGCTTTCTTT. Amino acids: CASSSGQGATAFF. The rearrangement links TRBV7-3 to TRBJ1-1; 12 bases align to TRBD1. From germline, CDR1 is SGHTA and CDR2 FQGTGA. The CDR3 sequence is 13 residues long. V trimming: 4 bases; J trimming: 11 bases; junction bases outside the gene matches: 5.